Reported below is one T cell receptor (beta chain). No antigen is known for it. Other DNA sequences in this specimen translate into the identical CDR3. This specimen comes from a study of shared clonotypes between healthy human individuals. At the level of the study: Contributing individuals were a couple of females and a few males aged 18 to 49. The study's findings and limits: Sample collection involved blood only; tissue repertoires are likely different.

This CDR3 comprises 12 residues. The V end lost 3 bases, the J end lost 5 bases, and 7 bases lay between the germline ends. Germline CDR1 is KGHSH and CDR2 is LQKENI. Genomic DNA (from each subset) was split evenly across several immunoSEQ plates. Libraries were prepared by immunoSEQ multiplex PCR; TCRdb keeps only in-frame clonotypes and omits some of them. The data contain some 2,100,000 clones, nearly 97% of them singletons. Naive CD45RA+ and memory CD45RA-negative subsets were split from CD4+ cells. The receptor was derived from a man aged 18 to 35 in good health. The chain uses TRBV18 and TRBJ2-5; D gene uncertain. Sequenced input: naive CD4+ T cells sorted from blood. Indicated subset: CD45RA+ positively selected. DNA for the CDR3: TGTGCCAGCTCACCTCTTAGGGAGACCCAGTACTTC. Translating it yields CASSPLRETQYF.